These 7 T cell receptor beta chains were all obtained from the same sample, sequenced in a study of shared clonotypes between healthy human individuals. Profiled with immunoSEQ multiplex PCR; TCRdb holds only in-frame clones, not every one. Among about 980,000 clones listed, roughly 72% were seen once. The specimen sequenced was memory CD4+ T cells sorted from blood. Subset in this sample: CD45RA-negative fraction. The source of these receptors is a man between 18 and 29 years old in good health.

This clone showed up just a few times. For the CDR3, the DNA is TGTGCCAGCAGCATTAGCGAGAGAGGAGGCGAGCAGTACTTC. It encodes CASSISERGGEQYF. The chain uses TRBV7-8 and TRBJ2-7; D may be TRBD2 (5 bases). Germline lookup yields CDR1 SGHVS and CDR2 FQNEAQ. V lost 5 bases and J 6 bases, leaving 17 bases between the germline ends. The CDR3 sequence is 14 residues long.

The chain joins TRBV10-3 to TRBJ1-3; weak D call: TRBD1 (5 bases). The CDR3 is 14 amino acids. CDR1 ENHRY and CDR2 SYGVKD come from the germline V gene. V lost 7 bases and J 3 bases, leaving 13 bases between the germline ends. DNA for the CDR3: TGTGCCATCAAAGGGGCAGGACGTGGAAACACCATATATTTT. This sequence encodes CAIKGAGRGNTIYF.

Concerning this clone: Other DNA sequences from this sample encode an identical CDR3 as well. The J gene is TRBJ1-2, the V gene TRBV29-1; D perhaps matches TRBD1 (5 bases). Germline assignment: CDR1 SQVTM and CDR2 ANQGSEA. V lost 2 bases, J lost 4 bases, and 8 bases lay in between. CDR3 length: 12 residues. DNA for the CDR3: TGCAGCGTTGAACTGGGGGGCTATGGCTACACCTTC. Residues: CSVELGGYGYTF.

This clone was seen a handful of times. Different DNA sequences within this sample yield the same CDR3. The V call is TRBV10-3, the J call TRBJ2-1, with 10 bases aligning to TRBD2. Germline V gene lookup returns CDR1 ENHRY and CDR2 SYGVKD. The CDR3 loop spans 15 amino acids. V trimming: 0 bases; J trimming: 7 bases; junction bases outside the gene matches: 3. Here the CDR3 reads CAISESPSGRNEQFF. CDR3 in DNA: TGTGCCATCAGTGAGTCGCCTAGCGGGAGAAATGAGCAGTTCTTC.

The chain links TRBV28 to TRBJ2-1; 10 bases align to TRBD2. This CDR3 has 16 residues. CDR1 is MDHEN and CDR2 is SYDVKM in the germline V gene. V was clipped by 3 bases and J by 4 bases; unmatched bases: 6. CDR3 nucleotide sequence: TGTGCCAGCAGTTTGACCCGTAGCGGGGGGTACAATGAGCAGTTCTTC. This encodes CASSLTRSGGYNEQFF.

The CDR3 DNA reads TGCGCCAGCAGCCTTCCTCACGGCGGAGTGAACACTGAAGCTTTCTTT. Protein: CASSLPHGGVNTEAFF. The gene calls are TRBV10-2 and TRBJ1-1; no clear D. Germline CDR1 reads WSHSY; CDR2 reads SAAADI. The length of the CDR3 is 16 residues. V gave up 6 bases and J gave up 0 bases, with 17 bases separating them.

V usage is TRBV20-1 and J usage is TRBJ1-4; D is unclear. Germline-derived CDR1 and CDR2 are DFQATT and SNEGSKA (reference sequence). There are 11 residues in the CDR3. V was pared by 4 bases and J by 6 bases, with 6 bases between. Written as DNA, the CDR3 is TGCAGTGCTAATGATTATGAAAAACTGTTTTTT. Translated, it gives CSANDYEKLFF.